What follows are 6 T cell receptor beta chains derived from one specimen sequenced in a study of cytomegalovirus exposure and HLA in healthy donors. The PCR made use of 60 Vbeta and 13 Jbeta primers. Here immunoSEQ multiplex PCR was the method, and the copy in TCRdb shows in-frame clones only, minus some. The listing records roughly 50,000 clones. Material for sequencing was PBMCs. These receptors were taken from a man in his forties in good health and CMV-seropositive.

This sequence joins TRBV18 and TRBJ1-2, with TRBD1 matching 8 bases. The junction had 10 bases not matched to a gene; V was cut back by 4 bases and J by 3 bases. CDR3 length: 16 residues. The germline gives CDR1 KGHSH, CDR2 LQKENI. The CDR3 coding sequence is TGTGCCAGCTCACTGCTTGTCCAGGGGGCCCACTATGGCTACACCTTC. This codes for CASSLLVQGAHYGYTF.

This chain uses TRBV18 with TRBJ2-3; D is possibly TRBD1 (6 bases). Germline V gene lookup returns CDR1 KGHSH and CDR2 LQKENI. The CDR3 is 15 residues long. Trimming removed 3 bases from V and 4 bases from J, with 14 bases in between. The CDR3 loop reads CASSPRGGEADTQYF. CDR3 coding DNA: TGTGCCAGCTCACCTAGAGGGGGTGAGGCAGATACGCAGTATTTT.

This chain connects TRBV9 to TRBJ2-6; D gene unclear. The V gene's germline CDR1 is SGDLS and CDR2 YYNGEE. V was clipped by 2 bases and J by 4 bases, with 10 bases between them. The CDR3 runs to 15 residues. The CDR3 spells CASSVVFRGANVLTF. DNA of the CDR3: TGTGCCAGCAGCGTGGTGTTTAGAGGGGCCAACGTCCTGACTTTC.

The chain joins TRBV4-2 to TRBJ1-1; TRBD1 might be the D (5 bases). This CDR3 region has 15 residues. V was clipped by 2 bases and J by 1 base, with 11 bases between them. Germline values: CDR1 LGHNA, CDR2 YNFKEQ. The CDR3 sequence: CASSQLTDWNTEAFF. DNA for the CDR3: TGTGCCAGCAGCCAACTGACAGATTGGAACACTGAAGCTTTCTTT.

This chain connects TRBV30 to TRBJ2-1; no reliable D call. Germline V gene lookup returns CDR1 GTSNPN and CDR2 SVGIG (reference sequence). The CDR3 has 13 residues. Trimming removed 6 bases from V and 0 bases from J, with 9 bases in between. The CDR3 DNA sequence: TGTGCCTGTTCGCGGAGCTCCTACAATGAGCAGTTCTTC. This encodes CACSRSSYNEQFF.

The chain is built from TRBV6-1 and TRBJ1-5; no clear D gene. Germline CDR1 reads MNHNS; CDR2 reads SASEGT. The CDR3 is 15 amino acids. V shed 10 bases and J shed 4 bases, with 20 bases lying between them. The CDR3: CATSRSGVSNQPQHF. The CDR3 DNA reads as TGTGCCACCTCACGATCCGGGGTCTCGAATCAGCCCCAGCATTTT.